This T cell receptor (beta chain) originates from a study of CXCR3-negative and CXCR3-positive naive CD8 T cells. General study findings and limits: Naive subsets did not differ in surface CD5, and the authors estimated TCR strength using properties of the TRB CDR3. Both of the naive subsets showed about the same high diversity, but memory CD8+ cells had much less.

Concerning this clonotype: Its matching antigen is unknown.

Through 5' RACE with UMI labels, the TRB cDNA libraries were prepared. TCRdb reanalyzed the 5' RACE reads, giving one entry per CDR3 protein sequence and no DNA. This sample's table has about 80,000 distinct CDR3 sequences. The CDR3 is 18 residues long. Per germline, CDR1 SEHNR and CDR2 FQNEAQ (reference sequence). The sample taken for sequencing was naive CXCR3- CD8+ T cells from blood. The sample's subset: CD45RO-CCR7+CD27+CD95- naive CD8+ T cells lacking CXCR3 (TNR3-). The rearrangement links TRBV7-9 to TRBJ1-5; lacking DNA, the TRBD1 call made by TCRdb goes unchecked. The source of this sequence is a human donor in good health. Some clones in this sample may be carry-over from other donors' samples. The CDR3 loop reads CASSFIGTRRLSYQPQRF.